This TCR beta chain was profiled in a study of shared clonotypes between healthy human individuals. The study, taken as a whole, reports: Apart from blood, nothing was sampled; tissue repertoires likely differ. The expectation was that sequencing depth would affect clonotype sharing among donors.

Germline V gives CDR1 MGHRA, CDR2 YSYEKL. Trimming stripped 2 bases from V and 3 bases from J, with 13 bases between. CDR3 size: 15 residues. Clones were read by immunoSEQ multiplex PCR, and TCRdb kept only the in-frame ones, dropping some. Among millions of clones listed, more than 85% were seen once. CD45RO-negative CD8 cells positively selected for CCR7 made up the naive population, which excluded terminally differentiated effector memory CD45RA+ cells. A single count supports this clone. Its specificity is unknown. J is TRBJ2-5 and V is TRBV4-1; D might be TRBD1 (5 bases). Sequencing was done on a sample of naive CD8+ T cells from PBMCs. The source is a man in his late teens or twenties in good health. Some clones in this sample may be carry-over from other donors' samples. CDR3 region: CASSQIWSGKETQYF. The CDR3 DNA reads as TGCGCCAGCAGCCAAATATGGTCAGGGAAAGAGACCCAGTACTTC.